The clone carrying this T cell receptor beta chain was found many times. Its matching antigen is unknown. TCRdb re-analysed the 5' RACE reads in MiXCR, keeping a single row per CDR3 protein. In the table there are roughly 280,000 distinct CDR3 sequences, 20% of which are singletons. These data originate in a study of CD8 T cells in ankylosing spondylitis. Study-level results: Seemingly distinctive of ankylosing spondylitis blood was a TCR beta motif formed by eight highly homologous variants. Disease-linked clones reportedly concentrated significantly in matched ankylosing spondylitis synovial fluid.

V lost 5 bases and J lost 5, with 15 bases in between. Germline CDR1 reads DFQATT; CDR2 reads SNEGSKA (reference sequence). The CDR3 sequence is 13 residues long. This chain uses TRBV20-1 with TRBJ2-5; TRBD2 might be the D (5 bases). The receptor comes from a male donor with ankylosing spondylitis or in good health (not recorded which). The sequencing sample was made of blood, either unsorted or a sorted T cell fraction (not recorded which). The CDR3 loop is CSARGKEYETQYF. The CDR3 DNA reads TGCAGTGCTCGAGGGAAGGAATATGAGACCCAGTACTTC.